This TCR beta chain was sequenced during a study of T cell responses to AZD1222 COVID-19 vaccine. About the research overall: Both about-4-week and about-12-week second-dose recipients were combined. Whole-study findings and limits: Donors were largely white British and mainly female; clonal diversity was possibly underestimated. Regions left unmutated in variants are reportedly the target of nearly half of spike-specific TCRs. Vaccine-related CD4 TCRs covered spike, predominating at 160-218 and 743-854.

As for this clone: The antigen is undetermined.

Some clones are missing from TCRdb's copy, which holds only in-frame ones; the method was immunoSEQ multiplex PCR. The sample consists of 90,000 to 110,000 clones, roughly 90% of them appearing once. Germline lookup yields CDR1 SGHRS and CDR2 YFSETQ. V was clipped by 5 bases and J by 2 bases; unmatched bases: 1. The CDR3 is 13 residues long. The receptor's source is an adult in good health. The source material was peripheral blood, sampled on day 0 of AZD1222 vaccination. The chain couples TRBV5-1 to TRBJ1-3; the match to TRBD1 covers 7 bases. The CDR3 here is CASRTGAGNTIYF. The CDR3 DNA follows: TGCGCCAGCAGAACAGGGGCTGGAAACACCATATATTTT. Drawing the rest from reference TRBV5-1 and TRBJ1-3, the complete variable domain is KAGVTQTPRYLIKTRGQQVTLSCSPISGHRSVSWYQQTPGQGLQFLFEYFSETQRNKGNFPGRFSGRQFSNSRSEMNVSTLELGDSALYLCASRTGAGNTIYFGEGSWLTVV.